This TCR beta chain was sequenced during a study of patients and donors after allogeneic stem cell transplantation. TCRdb independently ran MiXCR on the RT-PCR reads; one entry per CDR3 protein. Of about 230,000 distinct CDR3 sequences listed, roughly 13% were seen once; the top ten hold more than 9%. With V trimmed by 6 bases and J by 6 bases, 12 bases remained unmatched. Germline V gives CDR1 DFQATT, CDR2 SNEGSKA (reference sequence). The CDR3 extends over 15 amino acids. The sequence was obtained from a human donor who was either an allogeneic HSCT recipient or a stem cell or donor lymphocyte infusion donor (not recorded which). It is not recorded whose cells these are; they may come from a transplant donor. Sequenced input: blood, either unsorted or a sorted T cell fraction (not recorded which). The chain joins TRBV20-1 to TRBJ1-5, with 9 positions matching TRBD1. This CDR3 reads CSALPGQGYTQPQHF. CDR3 sequence (DNA): TGCAGTGCGCTCCCCGGACAGGGGTATACTCAGCCCCAGCATTTT.